Listed below are T cell receptor beta chains from one sample, sequenced in a study of T cells in Graves' hyperthyroidism and ophthalmopathy. TCRdb ran MiXCR on the multiplex PCR reads and lists one entry per CDR3 protein. Of about 250,000 distinct CDR3 sequences in the sample, about 20% were seen once. Sequenced input: blood. These receptors were obtained from a man aged 25 to 40 with Graves' ophthalmopathy. CDR3s include the opening cysteine and the closing phenylalanine or tryptophan. Each record gives: CDR3 protein, V gene.

CDR3 protein: CAASDWGSTEAFF
V gene: TRBV24-1

CDR3 protein: CASSQQPQGYEQYF
V gene: TRBV6-1

CDR3 protein: CSASGRMNTEASF
V gene: TRBV20-1

CDR3 protein: CASSLGGFSYEQYF
V gene: TRBV5-5

CDR3 protein: CSARVASGRATWETQYF
V gene: TRBV20-1

CDR3 protein: CASSLASDGVNIQYF
V gene: TRBV5-1

CDR3 protein: CASSLGGSSDEQFF
V gene: TRBV12-3/TRBV12-4

CDR3 protein: CASSPTGPNSNQPQHF
V gene: TRBV6-1

CDR3 protein: CASRRASGKVDTQYF
V gene: TRBV2

CDR3 protein: CSASLWGNEQFF
V gene: TRBV20-1

CDR3 protein: CSVGGDRGSEKLFF
V gene: TRBV29-1

CDR3 protein: CASSPNSGSLSTDTQYF
V gene: TRBV12-3/TRBV12-4

CDR3 protein: CASKNPGLAYEQYF
V gene: TRBV28

CDR3 protein: CASSQEPHRTDTQYF
V gene: TRBV4-2

CDR3 protein: CASSTGQVQETQYF
V gene: TRBV12-3/TRBV12-4

CDR3 protein: CASSAQGRFAEAFF
V gene: TRBV5-1

CDR3 protein: CSARDGTSSDTQYF
V gene: TRBV20-1

CDR3 protein: CASSEARAGARQPQHF
V gene: TRBV6-1

CDR3 protein: CAWNKFNEQFF
V gene: TRBV30

CDR3 protein: CASSAFPNLPGYEQFF
V gene: TRBV6-4

CDR3 protein: CASSFGLALNEQYF
V gene: TRBV12-3/TRBV12-4

CDR3 protein: CAISSPGGRQETQYF
V gene: TRBV7-8

CDR3 protein: CASSLVLGGVLANTGELFF
V gene: TRBV5-1

CDR3 protein: CASSLAVGNYNEQFF
V gene: TRBV11-2

CDR3 protein: CASATGRSPAYTF
V gene: TRBV3-1

CDR3 protein: CASSFRRPTSPLHF
V gene: TRBV12-3/TRBV12-4

CDR3 protein: CASSSPGSDTQYF
V gene: TRBV18

CDR3 protein: CASSGAGENQPQHF
V gene: TRBV12-3/TRBV12-4

CDR3 protein: CSVGASYNEQFF
V gene: TRBV29-1

CDR3 protein: CASSHSSGNEQFF
V gene: TRBV7-3

CDR3 protein: CSASWQLLETQYF
V gene: TRBV20-1

CDR3 protein: CASSETRNTQYF
V gene: TRBV25-1

CDR3 protein: CATSSLGGASNQPQHF
V gene: TRBV15

CDR3 protein: CASSYSSGRVNEQYF
V gene: TRBV6-1

CDR3 protein: CSALTTSGSDEQYF
V gene: TRBV20-1

CDR3 protein: CASSLRGQGNTGELFF
V gene: TRBV12-3/TRBV12-4

CDR3 protein: CASSTSGNSGREGPDTQYF
V gene: TRBV19

CDR3 protein: CASSTGTHADQFF
V gene: TRBV5-1

CDR3 protein: CSARGGWLGQETQYF
V gene: TRBV20-1

CDR3 protein: CASSLLLASGKNEQYF
V gene: TRBV28

CDR3 protein: CASRQGPNTGELFF
V gene: TRBV6-1

CDR3 protein: CASSPDTGRLGEKLFF
V gene: TRBV5-4

CDR3 protein: CASSLSLALYNEQFF
V gene: TRBV11-2

CDR3 protein: CASSFPQRRGSTDTQYF
V gene: TRBV5-8

CDR3 protein: CASSGLGGEQYF
V gene: TRBV5-1